The 26 T cell receptor beta chains in this list originate from one sample, sequenced in a study of CD8 T cells in Susac syndrome. The authors reverse transcribed about 0.5 to 1 ug RNA with random hexamers. TCRdb reanalysed the immunoSEQ multiplex PCR reads using MiXCR and keeps one entry per CDR3 protein. Among 15,000 to 20,000 distinct CDR3 sequences, 85% to 95% were seen once, and the ten largest hold roughly 0.23%. The specimen was CD8+ T cells from PBMCs. The receptors originated from a human donor in good health.

This chain links TRBV3-1 with TRBJ2-7; 8 bases line up with TRBD2. The CDR3 is made up of 15 amino acids. V was clipped by 5 bases and J by 3 bases; unmatched bases: 9. Germline CDR1 is LGHDT and CDR2 is YNNKEL (reference sequence). CDR3 residues: CASSSAGTRVYEQYF. CDR3 in DNA: TGTGCCAGCAGCAGTGCCGGGACTAGGGTCTACGAGCAGTACTTC.

The genes are TRBV7-9 and TRBJ1-5, with 9 bases that match TRBD1. The length of the CDR3 is 19 residues. V shed 5 bases, J shed 0 bases, and the junction held 14 bases outside the gene matches. CDR1 SEHNR and CDR2 FQNEAQ come from the germline V gene (reference sequence). CDR3 region: CASSDEQGAVPYSNQPQHF. DNA for the CDR3: TGTGCCAGCAGCGACGAACAGGGGGCTGTCCCCTATAGCAATCAGCCCCAGCATTTT.

The chain has TRBV27 and TRBJ2-4; no clear D gene. Germline V gene data show CDR1 as MNHEY and CDR2 as SMNVEV (reference sequence). V lost 1 base and J lost 1, with 11 bases in between. The CDR3 sequence is 16 residues long. The CDR3 reads CASSLYGNVAKNIQYF. The CDR3 region has the DNA TGTGCCAGCAGTTTATATGGGAATGTGGCCAAAAACATTCAGTACTTC.

The rearrangement links TRBV27 to TRBJ2-7, with D tentatively TRBD1 (6 bases). The CDR3 spans 13 residues. The germline gives CDR1 MNHEY, CDR2 SMNVEV (reference sequence). V lost 6 bases, J lost 4 bases, and 13 bases lay in between. CDR3 in DNA: TGTGCCAGCAGGATGTTACAGGGTTACGAGCAGTACTTC. It encodes CASRMLQGYEQYF.

The J gene is TRBJ2-1, the V gene TRBV4-2; TRBD2 matches at 11 bases. Looked up from germline, CDR1 is LGHNA and CDR2 is YNFKEQ. CDR3 size: 17 residues. V lost 1 base, J lost 3 bases, and 5 bases stayed unmatched. CDR3 in amino acids: CASSQVLAGGIYNEQFF. The CDR3, as DNA: TGTGCCAGCAGCCAAGTTCTAGCGGGAGGAATCTACAATGAGCAGTTCTTC.

The chain carries TRBV10-3 and TRBJ2-7; 10 bases agree with TRBD1. The germline V gene encodes CDR1 ENHRY and CDR2 SYGVKD. V lost 10 bases and J lost 4; bases outside the gene matches: 10. The CDR3 contains 14 residues. The CDR3 region is CATAQGQGTYEQYF. In DNA, the CDR3 is TGTGCCACCGCTCAGGGACAGGGGACTTACGAGCAGTACTTC.

This clonotype was seen only once. The rearrangement links TRBV4-3 to TRBJ1-2, with D unresolved. CDR3 length: 13 residues. V gave up 1 base and J gave up 6 bases, with 9 bases separating them. Germline assignment: CDR1 LGHNA and CDR2 YSLEER. The chain's CDR3 is CASSQGEGNGYTF. The CDR3 nucleotides read TGCGCCAGCAGCCAAGGCGAGGGAAATGGCTACACCTTC.

The V call is TRBV12-3 or TRBV12-4, the J call TRBJ2-6; D uncertain. The CDR3 is 12 residues long. The V and J ends lost 10 bases and 0 bases respectively, with 4 bases between them. CDR3 in DNA: TGTGCCACCAACTCTGGGGCCAACGTCCTGACTTTC. This sequence encodes CATNSGANVLTF.

The sample holds one count of this clonotype. The J gene is TRBJ2-7, the V gene TRBV21-1; the table gives TRBD2 as D, unverified against the DNA. TRBV21-1 is a known pseudogene. This CDR3 contains 16 residues. In nucleotides, the CDR3 is TGTGCCAGCAGCCCGCTGTCCTATTCGTCCTCCTACGAGCAGTACTTC. It encodes CASSPLSYSSSYEQYF.

The chain links TRBV19 to TRBJ2-1; the match to TRBD2 covers 7 bases. The CDR3 sequence is 17 residues long. Germline CDR1 and CDR2: LNHDA and SQIVND (reference sequence). The V and J ends lost 4 bases and 2 bases, in that order; junction bases with no gene match: 11. The CDR3 here is CASSTREGEGAYNEQFF. CDR3 DNA: TGTGCCAGTAGTACAAGGGAAGGGGAGGGCGCCTACAATGAGCAGTTCTTC.

The rearrangement links TRBV24-1 to TRBJ1-4; maybe TRBD1 (6 bases). Germline V CDR1 and CDR2: KGHDR, SFDVKD. Trimming removed 4 bases at V and 7 bases at J, with 12 bases between. This CDR3 contains 14 residues. The CDR3, as DNA: TGTGCCACCAGTGACCCGGGACACCCTGAAAAACTGTTTTTT. Its translation: CATSDPGHPEKLFF.

The rearrangement joins TRBV28 to TRBJ2-1, with unresolved D. The V end was cut by 5 bases, the J end by 5 bases, with 10 bases between. The germline V gene has CDR1 MDHEN and CDR2 SYDVKM. The CDR3 runs 13 residues. CDR3 protein: CASSGLSDNEQFF. Here the CDR3 DNA reads TGTGCCAGCAGTGGATTGAGTGACAATGAGCAGTTCTTC.

This chain links TRBV7-2 with TRBJ1-1, with unresolved D. Trimming shortened V by 5 bases and J by 3 bases, and 13 bases separated the two germline ends. The CDR3 is made up of 14 amino acids. Germline V lookup: CDR1 SGHTA, CDR2 FQGNSA. The CDR3 region has the DNA TGTGCCAGCAGCCCAAAGCCTTGGGACACTGAAGCTTTCTTT. It yields the protein CASSPKPWDTEAFF.

The V gene is TRBV29-1, the J gene TRBJ2-7; TRBD1 agrees at 12 bases. CDR1 is SQVTM, CDR2 ANQGSEA, per germline. The CDR3 extends over 13 amino acids. The V and J ends lost 4 bases and 6 bases, in that order; junction bases with no gene match: 4. The CDR3 region is CSVGGTGGGEQYF. The DNA for the CDR3 is TGCAGCGTTGGCGGGACAGGGGGCGGCGAGCAGTACTTC.

The genes are TRBV20-1 and TRBJ2-7, with 12 bases aligning to TRBD2. V lost 1 base to trimming and J lost 4 bases; unmatched junction nucleotides: 14. This CDR3 spans 18 amino acids. CDR1 is DFQATT, CDR2 SNEGSKA, per germline (reference sequence). CDR3 residues: CSARGSLGTSGSFYEQYV. As DNA, the CDR3 is TGCAGTGCTAGAGGATCGCTTGGGACTAGCGGGTCGTTTTACGAGCAGTACGTC.

The V gene is TRBV19, the J gene TRBJ2-1; D unclear. CDR3 size: 13 residues. The V gene's germline CDR1 is LNHDA and CDR2 SQIVND (reference sequence). Trimming cost V 5 bases and J 4 bases, with 9 bases left between them. CDR3: CASSPARYNEQFF. The CDR3, as DNA: TGTGCCAGTAGTCCCGCTCGGTACAATGAGCAGTTCTTC.

The genes are TRBV29-1 and TRBJ1-1; possibly TRBD1 for D (5 bases). V lost 3 bases to trimming and J lost 1 base, with 15 bases between them. CDR3 size: 15 residues. Germline lookup yields CDR1 SQVTM and CDR2 ANQGSEA. The CDR3 DNA reads TGCAGCGTTGATACTGTGACAGACCCGAACACTGAAGCTTTCTTT. This gives the protein CSVDTVTDPNTEAFF.

In nucleotides, the CDR3 is TGTGCCAGCAGTCCTCGGGGCACAGGGCTGGACTCCTACGAGCAGTACTTC. It translates to CASSPRGTGLDSYEQYF. The rearrangement joins TRBV28 to TRBJ2-7; TRBD1 is a possible D gene (6 bases). Germline loops: CDR1 MDHEN, CDR2 SYDVKM. V gave up 5 bases and J gave up 0 bases, with 20 bases separating them. CDR3 size: 17 residues. Looking up the rest from reference TRBV28 and TRBJ2-7 gives the full variable domain: DVKVTQSSRYLVKRTGEKVFLECVQDMDHENMFWYRQDPGLGLRLIYFSYDVKMKEKGDIPEGYSVSREKKERFSLILESASTNQTSMYLCASSPRGTGLDSYEQYFGPGTRLTVT.

V gene TRBV7-9 combines with J gene TRBJ2-7; D possibly uses TRBD1 or TRBD2 (5 bases each). The CDR3 is 15 residues long. Germline CDR1 reads SEHNR; CDR2 reads FQNEAQ (reference sequence). Trimming removed 6 bases at V and 0 bases at J, with 15 bases between. The CDR3 loop is CASRSSGTDSYEQYV. The CDR3 DNA reads as TGTGCCAGCAGGTCATCCGGGACCGACTCCTACGAGCAGTACGTC.

This chain uses TRBV20-1 with TRBJ2-7, with a possible D match to TRBD2 (7 bases). The ends were cut back, 0 bases at V and 3 bases at J, with 15 bases in the middle. CDR1 and CDR2 from the germline V gene are DFQATT and SNEGSKA (reference sequence). The CDR3 runs 15 residues. The CDR3: CSARDLRGAHYEQYV. DNA for the CDR3: TGCAGTGCTAGAGATCTTCGGGGGGCTCACTACGAGCAGTACGTC.

The table lists this clonotype with a few counts. CDR3 bases: TGTGCCAGCACCATACCCACGGGGGAGACCCAGTACTTC. This codes for CASTIPTGETQYF. The genes are TRBV12-3 or TRBV12-4 and TRBJ2-5, with D maybe TRBD2 (5 bases). V was pared by 7 bases and J by 5 bases, with 14 bases between. The length of the CDR3 is 13 residues.

The chain combines TRBV7-9 with TRBJ2-7, with no clear D. From germline, CDR1 is SEHNR and CDR2 FQNEAQ (reference sequence). V was clipped by 3 bases and J by 0 bases, with 6 bases between them. This CDR3 region has 13 residues. CDR3 DNA sequence: TGTGCCAGCAGCTTCAGCAACTCCTACGAGCAGTACGTC. Its translation: CASSFSNSYEQYV.

The J gene is TRBJ2-1, the V gene TRBV28, with a weak D call TRBD2 (6 bases). The CDR3 consists of 12 residues. Trimming pared 5 bases from V and 13 bases from J, leaving 15 bases between. CDR1 is MDHEN and CDR2 is SYDVKM in the germline V gene. CDR3 nucleotides: TGTGCCAGCAGTCCCGGAGGGCCAGTACAGTTCTTC. Its protein product is CASSPGGPVQFF.

This chain uses TRBV4-1 with TRBJ1-3; perhaps TRBD1 as D (5 bases). Trimming stripped 4 bases from V and 1 base from J, with 8 bases between. Germline-derived CDR1 and CDR2 are MGHRA and YSYEKL. The CDR3 length is 14 residues. CDR3: CASSPGGSGNTIYF. The CDR3 region has the DNA TGCGCCAGCAGCCCGGGGGGTTCTGGAAACACCATATATTTT.

V is TRBV7-2 and J is TRBJ2-3, with 12 bases matching TRBD2. The CDR3 runs 16 residues. After removal of 5 bases from V and 8 bases from J, the junction contained 11 bases not matched to a gene. Per germline, CDR1 SGHTA and CDR2 FQGNSA. The DNA for the CDR3 is TGTGCCAGCAGCACGCAGACTAGCGGGAGTATCGGTACGCAGTATTTT. Translated, it gives CASSTQTSGSIGTQYF.

This sequence joins TRBV6-1 and TRBJ2-3; D is ambiguous. From germline, CDR1 is MNHNS and CDR2 SASEGT. Trimming pared 2 bases from V and 8 bases from J, leaving 8 bases between. The CDR3 has 12 amino acids. In DNA, the CDR3 is TGTGCCAGCAGTGAATTGGAGCGTACGCAGTATTTT. This codes for CASSELERTQYF.